This T cell receptor (beta chain) stems from a study of regulatory T cells in long-lasting Graves disease. Notes on the study in general: Persistent patients had more shared public clonotypes (about 2,800) than new patients (about 970). Persistent disease was characterized by preferential usage of TRBV28, TRBJ1-2 and TRBJ2-5.

This clonotype has at least ten counts. Its antigen is unknown. V was cut by 7 bases and J by 8 bases, with 15 bases left in between. CDR1 SGHAT and CDR2 FQNNGV come from the germline V gene. This CDR3 has 14 amino acids. Construction of TCR beta libraries relied on iRepertoire HTBI primers and on Arm-PCR targeting CDR3 regions. MiXCR was run by TCRdb on the multiplex PCR reads, yielding one entry per CDR3 protein. Found here are 250,000 to 300,000 distinct CDR3 sequences, 15% to 20% of them singletons; the top ten hold approximately 15%. Time point meaning: newly diagnosed GD, antithyroid drugs for less than 3 months. The TCR library was made from RNA that had been extracted from PBMCs in TRIzol. These sequences were also reported in another study, on T cells in Graves' hyperthyroidism and ophthalmopathy. Per that paper: Orbital computed tomography, thyroid ultrasound, serum thyroxine and TRAb, and clinical symptoms together informed the diagnoses. The study used the HTBI primer set for a first-round RT-PCR of the TCR CDR3.

This chain joins TRBV11-2 and TRBJ1-6, with D unclear. The input for sequencing was peripheral blood mononuclear cells (PBMCs), taken at new diagnosis, from a patient treated with antithyroid drugs. The TCR comes from a woman aged 25 to 45 with Graves disease. CDR3 nucleotide sequence: TGTGCCAGCAAACAAGTTGGTTCTTATTCACCCCTCCACTTT. It encodes CASKQVGSYSPLHF.